The TCR beta chain under discussion was sequenced for a study of neurological immune-mediated disorders. The unsorted libraries were generated from a total of 2 million PBMCs, which had been stored in RNAlater at -80 C. This clonotype has at least ten counts. Germline CDR1 and CDR2: DFQATT and SNEGSKA (reference sequence). V dropped 1 base and J dropped 8 bases, with 6 bases sitting between them. This CDR3 region has 10 residues. Each CDR3 protein gets one entry after TCRdb re-called the 5' RACE reads with MiXCR. The sample yields tens of thousands of distinct CDR3 sequences, approximately 4% seen once.

The sequenced material came from PBMCs. This chain links TRBV20-1 with TRBJ2-7, with D maybe TRBD2 (5 bases). The sequence derives from a woman aged 50 to 60 with multiple sclerosis. CDR3 DNA sequence: TGCAGTGCTAGAGGAGGGCAGCAGTACTTC. Its translation: CSARGGQQYF.